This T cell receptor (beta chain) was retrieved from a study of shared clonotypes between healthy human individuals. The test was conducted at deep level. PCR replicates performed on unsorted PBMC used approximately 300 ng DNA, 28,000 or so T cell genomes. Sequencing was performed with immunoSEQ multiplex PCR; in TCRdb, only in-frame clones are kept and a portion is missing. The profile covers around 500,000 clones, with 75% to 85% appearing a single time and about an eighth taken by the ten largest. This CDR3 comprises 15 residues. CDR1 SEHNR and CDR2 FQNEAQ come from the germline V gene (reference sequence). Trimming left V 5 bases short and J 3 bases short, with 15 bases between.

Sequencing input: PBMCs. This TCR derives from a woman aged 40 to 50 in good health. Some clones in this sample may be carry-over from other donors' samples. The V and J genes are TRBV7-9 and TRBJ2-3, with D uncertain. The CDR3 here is CASSQESTATDTQYF. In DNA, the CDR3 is TGTGCCAGCAGCCAAGAAAGTACAGCAACAGATACGCAGTATTTT. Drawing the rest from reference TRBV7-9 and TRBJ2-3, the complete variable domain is DTGVSQNPRHKITKRGQNVTFRCDPISEHNRLYWYRQTLGQGPEFLTYFQNEAQLEKSRLLSDRFSAERPKGSFSTLEIQRTEQGDSAMYLCASSQESTATDTQYFGPGTRLTVL.